The 22 T cell receptor beta chains presented below share a single source sample, sequenced in a study of beta chain features in type 1 diabetes. The investigators reverse transcribed all of the isolated RNA, so they sequenced expressed TCRB transcripts. This table comes from immunoSEQ multiplex PCR, and its TCRdb copy is limited to in-frame clones, with some not included. The data show 450,000 to 600,000 clones, 30% seen once. The sample taken for sequencing was naive CD4+ T cells from blood. These receptors were collected from a man between 18 and 35 years old in good health.

The chain employs TRBV19 and TRBJ1-2; unclear D gene. In germline, CDR1 is LNHDA, CDR2 SQIVND (reference sequence). V was shortened by 1 base and J by 1 base, with 7 bases between the two germline ends. This CDR3 spans 14 amino acids. The CDR3, as DNA: TGTGCCAGTAGTATAGCGGCGGGTAACTATGGCTACACCTTC. Encoded protein: CASSIAAGNYGYTF.

The J gene is TRBJ1-5, the V gene TRBV19; 7 nucleotides agree with TRBD1. Trimming cost V 5 bases and J 2 bases; bases outside gene matches: 9. The length of the CDR3 is 16 residues. Germline CDR1 reads LNHDA; CDR2 reads SQIVND (reference sequence). CDR3 sequence (DNA): TGTGCCAGTAGTCTCCAGGGGGGCATGGGCAATCAGCCCCAGCATTTT. This sequence encodes CASSLQGGMGNQPQHF. Based on the CDR3 plus reference TRBV19 and TRBJ1-5, the full variable domain is DGGITQSPKYLFRKEGQNVTLSCEQNLNHDAMYWYRQDPGQGLRLIYYSQIVNDFQKGDIAEGYSVSREKKESFPLTVTSAQKNPTAFYLCASSLQGGMGNQPQHFGDGTRLSIL.

The genes are TRBV9 and TRBJ2-3; 7 bases are a match to TRBD2. The CDR3 is 17 amino acids. CDR1 is SGDLS, CDR2 YYNGEE, per germline. V lost 4 bases and J lost 5; bases outside the gene matches: 16. The CDR3 here is CASSLEGGGSYGDTQYF. The CDR3 DNA follows: TGTGCCAGCAGCCTAGAGGGCGGCGGGAGTTATGGAGATACGCAGTATTTT.

This clone was seen more than once but under ten times. The chain couples TRBV5-1 to TRBJ2-3; TRBD2 aligns across 12 bases. CDR3 length: 15 residues. CDR1 and CDR2 from the germline V gene are SGHRS and YFSETQ. J was trimmed by 2 bases and V by 5 bases; bases with no gene match: 3. DNA for the CDR3: TGCGCCAGCAGGGGACTAGCGGGCATCACAGATACGCAGTATTTT. Its translation is CASRGLAGITDTQYF.

The chain has TRBV11-3 and TRBJ2-3; 14 bases agree with TRBD2. The length of the CDR3 is 16 residues. Unmatched junction bases numbered 5, after V lost 5 bases and J lost 4 bases. Per the germline V gene, CDR1 is SGHNT and CDR2 is YENEEA. The CDR3 loop is CASSGGTSGSADTQYF. CDR3 bases: TGTGCCAGCAGCGGCGGGACTAGCGGGAGTGCAGATACGCAGTATTTT.

J is TRBJ2-7 and V is TRBV4-3; D is tentatively TRBD1 or TRBD2 (5 bases each). The germline gives CDR1 LGHNA, CDR2 YSLEER. This CDR3 is built from 15 residues. Between the trimmed V and J ends, which lost 4 bases and 0 bases, there was a span of 13 bases. The CDR3 sequence is CASSRFPGTSYEQYF. The CDR3 bases are TGCGCCAGCAGCCGATTCCCCGGGACCTCCTACGAGCAGTACTTC.

This chain connects TRBV7-9 to TRBJ2-3; D not resolved. The V end was cut by 4 bases, the J end by 0 bases, with 14 bases between. Per the germline V gene, CDR1 is SEHNR and CDR2 is FQNEAQ (reference sequence). The CDR3 runs 16 residues. CDR3 sequence reads: CASSSLGRSSTDTQYF. CDR3 nucleotide sequence: TGTGCCAGCAGCTCACTCGGGCGGTCCAGCACAGATACGCAGTATTTT.

The rearrangement uses TRBV4-2 and TRBJ1-4; D is unclear. CDR3 length: 14 amino acids. Germline CDR1 LGHNA, CDR2 YNFKEQ. Trimming removed 0 bases at V and 7 bases at J, with 9 bases between. The CDR3 DNA follows: TGTGCCAGCAGCCAAGATCGGACTGCTGAAAAACTGTTTTTT. This gives the protein CASSQDRTAEKLFF.

This sequence joins TRBV29-1 and TRBJ2-3, with TRBD2 identical over 11 bases. Germline assignment: CDR1 SQVTM and CDR2 ANQGSEA. The V and J ends lost 7 bases and 2 bases, in that order; junction bases with no gene match: 8. CDR3 length: 15 residues. The CDR3 DNA sequence: TGCAGCGGGATAATAGCGGGAGGGACCACAGATACGCAGTATTTT. It specifies CSGIIAGGTTDTQYF.

In its sample, this clone was seen once. The chain couples TRBV7-2 to TRBJ2-5, with 12 bases matching TRBD2. Germline V gives CDR1 SGHTA, CDR2 FQGNSA. V gave up 5 bases and J gave up 4 bases; unmatched junction bases: 14. The CDR3 extends over 18 amino acids. CDR3 amino acids: CASSVTSGRQIFSETQYF. CDR3 DNA sequence: TGTGCCAGCAGCGTCACTAGCGGGAGGCAGATCTTTTCAGAGACCCAGTACTTC.

The chain joins TRBV11-2 to TRBJ2-5; D perhaps matches TRBD2 (6 bases). V was shortened by 4 bases and J by 9 bases, with 15 bases between the two germline ends. In germline, CDR1 is SGHAT, CDR2 FQNNGV. CDR3 length: 13 residues. CDR3 protein: CASSSVGPGAQYF. DNA for the CDR3: TGTGCCAGCAGCTCGGTGGGACCGGGGGCCCAGTACTTC.

This clone was seen a handful of times. The V call is TRBV14, the J call TRBJ2-1, with D maybe TRBD1 (7 bases). V was shortened by 2 bases and J by 5 bases, with 10 bases between the two germline ends. The CDR3 runs 14 residues. The germline V gene has CDR1 SGHDN and CDR2 FVKESK. CDR3 protein: CASSQPGGNNEQFF. In DNA, the CDR3 is TGTGCCAGCAGCCAACCAGGGGGGAACAATGAGCAGTTCTTC.

The CDR3 region has the DNA TGTGCCAGCAGCGGTTTGGGTAGCGGGAGGTCAGACATTCAGTACTTC. The encoded protein is CASSGLGSGRSDIQYF. The chain carries TRBV11-2 and TRBJ2-4, with TRBD2 matching over 10 bases. The CDR3 length is 16 residues. V lost 5 bases and J lost 8; bases outside the gene matches: 12. Germline loops: CDR1 SGHAT, CDR2 FQNNGV.

This clone was counted only a few times. The V and J genes are TRBV30 and TRBJ2-7; TRBD2 matches at 7 bases. J gave up 1 base and V 4 bases, and 4 bases lay outside the gene matches. Germline CDR1 reads GTSNPN; CDR2 reads SVGIG (reference sequence). The CDR3 length is 13 residues. DNA for the CDR3: TGTGCCTGGAAGAGCGGGACGTCCTACGAGCAGTACTTC. Translating gives CAWKSGTSYEQYF.

This chain connects TRBV29-1 to TRBJ2-3, with 10 bases that match TRBD2. V dropped 5 bases and J dropped 4; count of bases not matched to a gene: 6. Looked up from germline, CDR1 is SQVTM and CDR2 is ANQGSEA. The CDR3 is made up of 14 amino acids. CDR3 coding DNA: TGCAGCGTTCGGCCTAGCGGGAGATCAGATACGCAGTATTTT. Translating it yields CSVRPSGRSDTQYF.

To note about this clone: In the same sample, other DNA sequences code for this CDR3. V usage is TRBV20-1 and J usage is TRBJ2-5; D is unclear. Germline V gene sequence: CDR1 DFQATT, CDR2 SNEGSKA (reference sequence). Trimming took off 4 bases at V and 1 base at J, with 4 bases between the two ends. The CDR3 has 11 residues. The CDR3 DNA follows: TGCAGTGCTACCACCCAAGAGACCCAGTACTTC. Protein: CSATTQETQYF.

The chain joins TRBV6-5 to TRBJ2-2; D is uncertain. Per the germline V gene, CDR1 is MNHEY and CDR2 is SVGAGI. Trimming removed 7 bases from V and 6 bases from J, with 12 bases in between. The CDR3 extends over 13 amino acids. CDR3 sequence reads: CASTRVRAGELFF. CDR3 coding DNA: TGTGCCAGCACCCGCGTTCGGGCCGGGGAGCTGTTTTTT.

This clone has a handful of counts. The genes are TRBV25-1 and TRBJ2-1, with D possibly being TRBD1 (5 bases). This CDR3 has 13 residues. The V end lost 7 bases, the J end lost 9 bases, and 16 bases lay between the germline ends. Looked up from germline, CDR1 is MGHDK and CDR2 is SYGVNS. The CDR3: CASMETAPGEQFF. CDR3 nucleotides: TGTGCCAGCATGGAGACAGCTCCTGGTGAGCAGTTCTTC.

V and J are TRBV5-1 and TRBJ2-7, with TRBD1 identical over 7 bases. The CDR3 extends over 15 amino acids. Germline-derived CDR1 and CDR2 are SGHRS and YFSETQ. V shed 0 bases, J shed 5 bases, and the junction held 8 bases outside the gene matches. The CDR3 DNA reads TGCGCCAGCAGCTTGGTACAGGGGCTTTCCGACGAGCAGTACTTC. Protein product: CASSLVQGLSDEQYF. The variable domain in full, completed from reference TRBV5-1 and TRBJ2-7, reads KAGVTQTPRYLIKTRGQQVTLSCSPISGHRSVSWYQQTPGQGLQFLFEYFSETQRNKGNFPGRFSGRQFSNSRSEMNVSTLELGDSALYLCASSLVQGLSDEQYFGPGTRLTVT.

J is TRBJ2-7 and V is TRBV7-9, with 10 bases lining up with TRBD1. The CDR3 consists of 15 residues. Germline V CDR1 and CDR2: SEHNR, FQNEAQ (reference sequence). V trimming: 5 bases; J trimming: 1 base; junction bases outside the gene matches: 5. CDR3 bases: TGTGCCAGCAGCCCCTGGACAGGGGGGTCCTACGAGCAGTACTTC. Translation gives CASSPWTGGSYEQYF.

This clone has just a few counts. The rearrangement links TRBV4-3 to TRBJ2-3; D might be TRBD1 (7 bases). Germline loops: CDR1 LGHNA, CDR2 YSLEER. The germline V and J ends were trimmed by 2 bases and 0 bases, with 12 bases remaining between them. This CDR3 is 16 amino acids long. CDR3 DNA sequence: TGCGCCAGCAGCCAAACCGCGGGACAGAGCACAGATACGCAGTATTTT. This encodes CASSQTAGQSTDTQYF.

V is TRBV7-2 and J is TRBJ2-3; a possible D gene is TRBD2 (7 bases). V was trimmed by 6 bases and J by 3 bases, leaving 10 bases between them. The CDR3 has 13 residues. CDR1 SGHTA and CDR2 FQGNSA come from the germline V gene. The CDR3 region has the DNA TGTGCCAGCAGTCGGGGGGCTACAGATACGCAGTATTTT. This translates into CASSRGATDTQYF.